The present entry profiles one T cell receptor beta chain with its context. Here immunoSEQ multiplex PCR was the method, and the copy in TCRdb shows in-frame clones only, minus some. The table shows about 160,000 clones, with around 89% occurring only once. The CDR3 loop spans 15 amino acids. V was clipped by 0 bases and J by 0 bases; unmatched bases: 5. Germline lookup yields CDR1 GTSNPN and CDR2 SVGIG (reference sequence). This sample was taken from a study of T cell responses to AZD1222 COVID-19 vaccine. The sequence was obtained from an adult in good health. The chain recombines TRBV30 with TRBJ2-7; 7 bases are shared with TRBD1. Sequenced here: peripheral blood, sampled on day 0 of AZD1222 vaccination. CDR3 loop: CAWSVGAGGSYEQYF. The CDR3 coding sequence is TGTGCCTGGAGTGTAGGGGCAGGGGGCTCCTACGAGCAGTACTTC.